A selection of T cell receptor beta chains follows, all from one sample in a study of cytomegalovirus exposure and HLA in healthy donors. Generated by immunoSEQ multiplex PCR, the TCRdb table keeps only in-frame clones and is missing some. The listing contains roughly 110,000 clones. The sample taken for sequencing was PBMCs. The receptors were sampled from a man in his thirties or forties in good health and CMV-seronegative. The CDR3 runs from the conserved cysteine through the conserved F or W. D genes are given only for firm matches.

V gene: TRBV5-1
J gene: TRBJ1-1
D gene: TRBD1
CDR3 protein: CASSLGDRANTEAFF
CDR3 DNA: TGCGCCAGCAGCTTGGGGGACAGGGCGAACACTGAAGCTTTCTTT

V gene: TRBV29-1
J gene: TRBJ1-1
D gene: TRBD1
CDR3 protein: CSVKQGATEAFF
CDR3 DNA: TGCAGCGTCAAACAGGGGGCCACTGAAGCTTTCTTT

V gene: TRBV28
J gene: TRBJ2-5
D gene: NA
CDR3 protein: CASGGGGAEETQYF
CDR3 DNA: TGTGCCAGTGGAGGGGGCGGGGCGGAAGAGACCCAGTACTTC

V gene: TRBV2
J gene: TRBJ2-2
D gene: TRBD2
CDR3 protein: CASTGLAGGNTGELFF
CDR3 DNA: TGTGCCAGCACGGGACTAGCGGGGGGTAACACCGGGGAGCTGTTTTTT

V gene: TRBV6-5
J gene: TRBJ1-1
D gene: NA
CDR3 protein: CASGRAYLLNTEAFF
CDR3 DNA: TGTGCCAGCGGCAGGGCATACTTATTGAACACTGAAGCTTTCTTT

V gene: TRBV27
J gene: TRBJ1-1
D gene: NA
CDR3 protein: CASSLSRVYEAFF
CDR3 DNA: TGTGCCAGCAGTTTATCCCGGGTTTACGAAGCTTTCTTT

V gene: TRBV19
J gene: TRBJ2-1
D gene: TRBD2
CDR3 protein: CASSIRGGSYNEQFF
CDR3 DNA: TGTGCCAGTAGTATCCGGGGGGGATCCTACAATGAGCAGTTCTTC

V gene: TRBV4-2
J gene: TRBJ2-1
D gene: TRBD2
CDR3 protein: CASTGLAGEKSSYNEQFF
CDR3 DNA: TGTGCCAGCACCGGCCTAGCGGGGGAAAAAAGCTCCTACAATGAGCAGTTCTTC

V gene: TRBV4-2
J gene: TRBJ2-1
D gene: NA
CDR3 protein: CASRTVYNEQFF
CDR3 DNA: TGTGCCAGCAGGACAGTTTACAATGAGCAGTTCTTC

V gene: TRBV5-6
J gene: TRBJ1-1
D gene: NA
CDR3 protein: CASSLAGSSLRSQAFF
CDR3 DNA: TGTGCCAGCAGCTTGGCCGGGTCCAGCCTTAGGTCCCAAGCTTTCTTT

V gene: TRBV10-3
J gene: TRBJ1-2
D gene: TRBD1
CDR3 protein: CAISDGQGDGYTF
CDR3 DNA: TGTGCCATCAGTGACGGGCAGGGGGACGGCTACACCTTC

V gene: TRBV5-6
J gene: TRBJ1-5
D gene: TRBD1
CDR3 protein: CASSRTGDNQPQHF
CDR3 DNA: TGTGCCAGCAGCCGGACAGGGGACAATCAGCCCCAGCATTTT

V gene: TRBV10-3
J gene: TRBJ2-7
D gene: NA
CDR3 protein: CAISESAAGGLSYEQYF
CDR3 DNA: TGTGCCATCAGTGAGTCGGCGGCCGGGGGGCTATCCTACGAGCAGTACTTC

V gene: TRBV10-1
J gene: TRBJ2-2
D gene: NA
CDR3 protein: CASSDRRDTGELFF
CDR3 DNA: TGCGCCAGCAGTGACAGACGGGACACCGGGGAGCTGTTTTTT

V gene: TRBV9
J gene: TRBJ2-3
D gene: NA
CDR3 protein: CASSVAPSSTDTQYF
CDR3 DNA: TGTGCCAGCAGCGTAGCCCCTTCTAGCACAGATACGCAGTATTTT

V gene: TRBV7-9
J gene: TRBJ2-1
D gene: TRBD1
CDR3 protein: CASSLGQGSFF
CDR3 DNA: TGTGCCAGCAGCTTGGGACAGGGGAGCTTCTTC

V gene: TRBV30
J gene: TRBJ1-3
D gene: NA
CDR3 protein: CAWGVDRVSGNTIYF
CDR3 DNA: TGTGCCTGGGGGGTAGACAGAGTCTCTGGAAACACCATATATTTT

V gene: TRBV5-4
J gene: TRBJ2-7
D gene: NA
CDR3 protein: CASSLSAGQGYEQYF
CDR3 DNA: TGTGCCAGCAGCTTGTCGGCAGGGCAAGGCTACGAGCAGTACTTC

V gene: TRBV27
J gene: TRBJ2-2
D gene: TRBD1
CDR3 protein: CASRQGAYNTGELFF
CDR3 DNA: TGTGCCAGCAGGCAGGGGGCTTATAACACCGGGGAGCTGTTTTTT

V gene: TRBV27
J gene: TRBJ1-2
D gene: TRBD1
CDR3 protein: CASSFTGDYGYTF
CDR3 DNA: TGTGCCAGCAGTTTTACAGGGGACTATGGCTACACCTTC

V gene: TRBV5-1
J gene: TRBJ2-7
D gene: NA
CDR3 protein: CASTDYTGGKVYEQYF
CDR3 DNA: TGCGCCAGCACCGATTACACCGGCGGGAAGGTCTACGAGCAGTACTTC

V gene: TRBV13
J gene: TRBJ1-1
D gene: NA
CDR3 protein: CASRQVRGATEAFF
CDR3 DNA: TGTGCCAGCAGGCAAGTTCGGGGGGCCACTGAAGCTTTCTTT

V gene: TRBV2
J gene: TRBJ2-3
D gene: NA
CDR3 protein: CANSEPPGRAMTDTQYF
CDR3 DNA: TGTGCCAACAGTGAACCCCCGGGCAGGGCAATGACAGATACGCAGTATTTT

V gene: TRBV19
J gene: TRBJ1-2
D gene: NA
CDR3 protein: CASSMGTGGYGYTF
CDR3 DNA: TGTGCCAGTAGTATGGGGACGGGGGGCTATGGCTACACCTTC

V gene: TRBV7-8
J gene: TRBJ2-3
D gene: TRBD1
CDR3 protein: CASSFRTGANTDTQYF
CDR3 DNA: TGTGCCAGCAGCTTCCGGACAGGGGCGAACACAGATACGCAGTATTTT

V gene: TRBV28
J gene: TRBJ2-7
D gene: NA
CDR3 protein: CASSLWQGYYEQYF
CDR3 DNA: TGTGCCAGCAGTTTATGGCAGGGGTATTACGAGCAGTACTTC

V gene: TRBV30
J gene: TRBJ2-7
D gene: TRBD1
CDR3 protein: CAWSTGTGSYEQYF
CDR3 DNA: TGTGCCTGGAGTACCGGGACAGGCTCCTACGAGCAGTACTTC

V gene: TRBV5-1
J gene: TRBJ2-1
D gene: TRBD2
CDR3 protein: CASRLAGGALWEQFF
CDR3 DNA: TGCGCCAGCAGATTAGCGGGGGGCGCCCTTTGGGAGCAGTTCTTC

V gene: TRBV6-5
J gene: TRBJ2-7
D gene: NA
CDR3 protein: CASRKYSQGSEQYF
CDR3 DNA: TGTGCCAGCAGAAAATATTCACAGGGTAGCGAGCAGTACTTC